This T cell receptor beta chain was captured in a study of T cell responses to AZD1222 COVID-19 vaccine (dated by TCRdb to the early 2020s). Looking at the study overall: Because spike-specific TCR depth and breadth did not differ between the two schedules, AZD1222 recipients who got a second dose at roughly 4 weeks were pooled with those who got a second dose at roughly 12 weeks. A total of about 240 trial participants underwent TCR sequencing, of whom 207 received two doses of AZD1222 and about 26 received two doses of the MenACWY control vaccine. Enrollment into the trials was organized by age into subgroups of 18-55, 56-69 and 70-plus years, and those subgroups contained roughly 150, 30 and 60 TCR-sequenced participants, respectively.

Overall study outcomes, separate from this receptor: CD4 TCRs associated with the vaccine covered the entire spike protein, and the dominant responses were in regions 160-218 and 743-854. Because no day 14 peak-response samples were available, the repertoires could be characterized only after the peak T cell response. After two AZD1222 doses, both the breadth and the depth of spike-specific TCRs were significantly higher than at day 0 and than in MenACWY recipients. Reportedly, almost half of the unique spike-specific TCRs recognized epitopes lying outside the regions that are mutated in the B.1.351 and B.1.1.7 variants. Only five to seven AZD1222 recipients were SARS-CoV-2 seropositive at baseline, limiting conclusions about previously exposed vaccinees. In the small 56-69-year group, the increase in depth fell short of significance, most likely because of low power. Participants were mostly white British, with more females than males. The authors suggested clonal diversity may have been underestimated.

The CDR3 regions of human TCRbeta chains were analyzed by immunosequencing. The authors' analysis ran thus. TCRs in the repertoires were matched against a reference library of SARS-CoV-2-specific TCRs that had been generated with the MIRA antigen-specificity platform. Breadth was defined as the fraction of unique TCRs that were SARS-CoV-2-associated. Depth was defined as the fraction of total T cells that were SARS-CoV-2-associated. Using the MIRA data, each spike-specific TCR was mapped to the spike region that the TCR reacts to and placed in a CD4 or CD8 class. Log10-transformed breadth and depth values were compared by one-way ANOVA with Sidak's multiple comparisons tests. TCRdb carries this immuneACCESS record with in-frame sequences only. Its versions omit some clonotypes, under half of them owing to an unresolved V gene in the studies checked, with the rest unexplained. V, J and clone size were drawn from that table, and D and trimming were deduced from the DNA. Counted in this sample were about 120,000 clones; more than 75% of them appeared once. The ten largest clones capture about 1.2% of the sample.

Spanning cysteine to phenylalanine, the CDR3 consists of 16 amino acids. Only CDR3 DNA remains: 48 bases, in frame from the first base. The germline V gene provides CDR1 LGHNA and CDR2 YSLEER. The germline ends are 12 bases apart after V is trimmed by 0 bases and J by 3 bases. Sample time point, as interpreted from the label and publication: baseline before first vaccination. Samples from vaccinated people were obtained from the UK trials COV001 and COV002, which included a single-blind randomized controlled phase 2/3 trial of AZD1222 (ChAdOx1 nCoV-19) in healthy adults. For TCRbeta chain sequencing, PBMC samples from trial participants were taken at day 0 and at day 28 after the second dose. As concerns this clone: Its target antigen remains unknown. Base qualities are not provided; no much larger clone lies one nucleotide away.

In this chain, TRBV4-3 is recombined with TRBJ2-1; no D gene is confidently identified. Sequencing was performed on peripheral blood, taken on day 0 of AZD1222 vaccination. The TCR comes from an adult in good health. CDR3 loop: CASSQDEWSDYNEQFF. Read as DNA, the sequence is TGCGCCAGCAGCCAAGATGAGTGGTCAGACTACAATGAGCAGTTCTTC.